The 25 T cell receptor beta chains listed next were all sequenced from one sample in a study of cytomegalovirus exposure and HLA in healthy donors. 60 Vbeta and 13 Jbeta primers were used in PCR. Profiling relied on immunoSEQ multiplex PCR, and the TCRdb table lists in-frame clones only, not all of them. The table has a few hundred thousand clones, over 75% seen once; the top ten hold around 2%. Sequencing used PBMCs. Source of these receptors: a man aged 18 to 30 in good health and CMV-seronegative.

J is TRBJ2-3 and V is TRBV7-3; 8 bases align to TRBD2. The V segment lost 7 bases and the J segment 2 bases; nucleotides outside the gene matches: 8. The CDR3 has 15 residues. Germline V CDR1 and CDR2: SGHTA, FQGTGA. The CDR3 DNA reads TGTGCCAGCACCCTACGGGGGGGTTCCACAGATACGCAGTATTTT. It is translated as CASTLRGGSTDTQYF. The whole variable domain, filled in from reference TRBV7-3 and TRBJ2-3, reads GAGVSQTPSNKVTEKGKYVELRCDPISGHTALYWYRQSLGQGPEFLIYFQGTGAADDSGLPNDRFFAVRPEGSVSTLKIQRTERGDSAVYLCASTLRGGSTDTQYFGPGTRLTVL.

CDR3 amino acids: CATSRGADYGYTF. The CDR3 nucleotides are TGTGCCACCAGCAGAGGTGCGGACTATGGCTACACCTTC. The rearrangement joins TRBV15 to TRBJ1-2; D is undetermined. The CDR3 has 13 residues. With 1 base removed from V and 3 bases from J, the gap between germline ends came to 6 bases. The germline gives CDR1 LNHNV, CDR2 YYDKDF (reference sequence).

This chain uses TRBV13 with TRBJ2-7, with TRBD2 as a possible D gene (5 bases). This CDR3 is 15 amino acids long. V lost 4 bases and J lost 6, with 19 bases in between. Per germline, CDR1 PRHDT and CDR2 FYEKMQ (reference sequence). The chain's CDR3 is CASSSSGDYSSEQYF. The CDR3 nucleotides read TGTGCCAGCAGCTCCTCCGGAGACTACTCTAGCGAGCAGTACTTC.

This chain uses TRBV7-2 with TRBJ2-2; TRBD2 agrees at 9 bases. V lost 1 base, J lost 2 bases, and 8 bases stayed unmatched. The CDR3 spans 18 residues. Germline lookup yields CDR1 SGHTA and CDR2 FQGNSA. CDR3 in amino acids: CASSLGRAGGLNTGELFF. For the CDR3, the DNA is TGTGCCAGCAGCTTAGGGAGAGCGGGGGGCCTAAACACCGGGGAGCTGTTTTTT.

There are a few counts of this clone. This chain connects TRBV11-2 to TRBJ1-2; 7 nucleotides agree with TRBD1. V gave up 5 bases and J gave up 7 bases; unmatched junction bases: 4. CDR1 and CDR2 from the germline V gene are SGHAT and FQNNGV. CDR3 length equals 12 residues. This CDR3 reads CASSRTGVGYTF. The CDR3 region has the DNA TGTGCCAGCAGCAGAACAGGGGTTGGCTACACCTTC.

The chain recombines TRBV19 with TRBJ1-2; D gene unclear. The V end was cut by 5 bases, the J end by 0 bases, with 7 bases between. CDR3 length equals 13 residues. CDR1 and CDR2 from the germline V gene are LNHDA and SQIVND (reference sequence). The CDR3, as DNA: TGTGCCAGTAGTTTAACTACTAACTATGGCTACACCTTC. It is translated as CASSLTTNYGYTF.

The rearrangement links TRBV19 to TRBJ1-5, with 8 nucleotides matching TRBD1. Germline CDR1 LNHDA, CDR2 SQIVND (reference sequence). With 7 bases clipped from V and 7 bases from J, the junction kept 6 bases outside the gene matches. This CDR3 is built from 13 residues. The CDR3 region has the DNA TGTGCCAGTAAAGGACAGGGTGGACAGCCCCAGCATTTT. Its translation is CASKGQGGQPQHF.

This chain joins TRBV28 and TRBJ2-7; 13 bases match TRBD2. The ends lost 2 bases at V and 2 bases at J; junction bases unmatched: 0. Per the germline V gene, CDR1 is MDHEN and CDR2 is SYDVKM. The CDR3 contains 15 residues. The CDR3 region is CASSLGTSGTYEQYF. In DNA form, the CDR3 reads TGTGCCAGCAGTTTAGGGACTAGCGGGACCTACGAGCAGTACTTC.

CDR3 nucleotides: TGTGCCAGCAGATCACTACTAGCGAGCTACGAGCAGTACTTC. Its protein product is CASRSLLASYEQYF. The rearrangement links TRBV28 to TRBJ2-7; 7 nucleotides agree with TRBD2. The J segment lost 3 bases and the V segment lost 6 bases, leaving 8 bases of the junction unmatched. The CDR3 is 14 residues long. Germline values: CDR1 MDHEN, CDR2 SYDVKM.

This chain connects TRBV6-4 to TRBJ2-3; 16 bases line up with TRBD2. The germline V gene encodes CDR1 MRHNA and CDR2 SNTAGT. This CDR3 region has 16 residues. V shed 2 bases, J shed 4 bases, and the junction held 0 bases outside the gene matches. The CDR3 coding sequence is TGTGCCAGCAGTGACGGGACTAGCGGGGGGGCAGATACGCAGTATTTT. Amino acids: CASSDGTSGGADTQYF.

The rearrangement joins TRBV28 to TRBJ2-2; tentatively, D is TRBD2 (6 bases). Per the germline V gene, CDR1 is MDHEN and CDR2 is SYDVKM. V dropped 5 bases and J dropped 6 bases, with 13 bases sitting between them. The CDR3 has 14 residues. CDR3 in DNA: TGTGCCAGCAGTCCGGGAGAACTCGCCGGGGAGCTGTTTTTT. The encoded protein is CASSPGELAGELFF.

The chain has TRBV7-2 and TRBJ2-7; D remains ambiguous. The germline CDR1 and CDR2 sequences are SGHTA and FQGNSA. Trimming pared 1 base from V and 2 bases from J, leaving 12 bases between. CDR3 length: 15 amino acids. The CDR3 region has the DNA TGTGCCAGCAGCTTAGGGGCAACCACCCCCTACGAGCAGTACTTC. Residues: CASSLGATTPYEQYF.

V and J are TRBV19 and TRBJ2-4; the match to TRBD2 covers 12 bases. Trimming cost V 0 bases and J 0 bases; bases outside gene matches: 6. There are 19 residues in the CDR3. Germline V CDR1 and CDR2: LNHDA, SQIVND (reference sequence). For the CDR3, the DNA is TGTGCCAGTAGTATAGAACGACTAGCGGGAGCTCTAGCCAAAAACATTCAGTACTTC. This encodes CASSIERLAGALAKNIQYF.

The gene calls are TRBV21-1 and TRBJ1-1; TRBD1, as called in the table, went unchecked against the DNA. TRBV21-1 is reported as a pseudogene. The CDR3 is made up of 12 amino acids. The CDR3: CASRDSCPEAFF. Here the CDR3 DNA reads TGTGCCAGCAGGGACAGTTGCCCTGAAGCTTTCTTT.

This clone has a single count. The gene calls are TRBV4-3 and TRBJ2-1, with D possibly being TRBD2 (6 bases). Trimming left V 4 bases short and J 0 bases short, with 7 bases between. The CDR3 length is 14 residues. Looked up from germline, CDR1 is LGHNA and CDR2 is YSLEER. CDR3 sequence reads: CASSLGGSYNEQFF. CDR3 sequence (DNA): TGCGCCAGCAGCCTGGGGGGCTCCTACAATGAGCAGTTCTTC.

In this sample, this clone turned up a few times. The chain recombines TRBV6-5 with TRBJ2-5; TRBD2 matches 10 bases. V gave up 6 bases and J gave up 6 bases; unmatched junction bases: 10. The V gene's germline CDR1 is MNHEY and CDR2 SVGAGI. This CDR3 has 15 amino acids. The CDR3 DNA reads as TGTGCCAGCAGCCGGGGTAGCGGGGGGAAAAAGACCCAGTACTTC. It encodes CASSRGSGGKKTQYF.

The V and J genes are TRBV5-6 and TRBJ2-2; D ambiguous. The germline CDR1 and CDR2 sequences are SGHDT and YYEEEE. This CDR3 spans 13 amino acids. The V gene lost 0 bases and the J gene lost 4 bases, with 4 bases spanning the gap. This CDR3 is CASSLDSTGELFF. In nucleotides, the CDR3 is TGTGCCAGCAGCTTGGACAGCACCGGGGAGCTGTTTTTT.

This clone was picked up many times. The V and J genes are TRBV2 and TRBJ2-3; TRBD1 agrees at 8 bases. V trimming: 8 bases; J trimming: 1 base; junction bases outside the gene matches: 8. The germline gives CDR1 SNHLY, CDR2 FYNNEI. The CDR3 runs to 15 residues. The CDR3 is CASFQGAGGTDTQYF. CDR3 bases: TGTGCCAGCTTCCAGGGGGCAGGGGGCACAGATACGCAGTATTTT.

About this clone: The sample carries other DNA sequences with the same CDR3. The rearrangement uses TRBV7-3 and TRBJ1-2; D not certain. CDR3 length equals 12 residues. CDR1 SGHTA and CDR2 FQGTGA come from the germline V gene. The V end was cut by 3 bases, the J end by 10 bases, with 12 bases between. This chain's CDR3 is CASSLRFGSYTF. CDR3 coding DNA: TGTGCCAGCAGCTTGAGGTTTGGTTCCTACACCTTC. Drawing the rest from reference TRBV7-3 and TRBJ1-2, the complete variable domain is GAGVSQTPSNKVTEKGKYVELRCDPISGHTALYWYRQSLGQGPEFLIYFQGTGAADDSGLPNDRFFAVRPEGSVSTLKIQRTERGDSAVYLCASSLRFGSYTFGSGTRLTVV.

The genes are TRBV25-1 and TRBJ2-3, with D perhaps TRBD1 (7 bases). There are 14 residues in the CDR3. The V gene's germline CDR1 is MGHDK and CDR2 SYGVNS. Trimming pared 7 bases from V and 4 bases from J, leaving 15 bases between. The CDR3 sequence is CASKEGAPADTQYF. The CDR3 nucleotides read TGTGCCAGCAAGGAGGGGGCGCCGGCAGATACGCAGTATTTT.

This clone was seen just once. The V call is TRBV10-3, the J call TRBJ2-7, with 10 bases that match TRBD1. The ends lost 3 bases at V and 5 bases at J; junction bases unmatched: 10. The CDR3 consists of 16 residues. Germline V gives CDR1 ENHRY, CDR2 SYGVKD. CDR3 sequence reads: CAISDPGTGAVHEQYF. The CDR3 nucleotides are TGTGCCATCAGTGATCCCGGGACAGGGGCTGTCCACGAGCAGTACTTC.

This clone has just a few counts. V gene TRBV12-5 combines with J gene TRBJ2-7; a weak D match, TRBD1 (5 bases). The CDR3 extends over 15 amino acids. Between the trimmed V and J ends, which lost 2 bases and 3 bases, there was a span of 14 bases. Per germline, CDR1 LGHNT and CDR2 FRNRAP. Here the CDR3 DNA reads TGTGCTAGTGGTTTGAACCAGGGAAGGGGCTACGAGCAGTACTTC. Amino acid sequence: CASGLNQGRGYEQYF.

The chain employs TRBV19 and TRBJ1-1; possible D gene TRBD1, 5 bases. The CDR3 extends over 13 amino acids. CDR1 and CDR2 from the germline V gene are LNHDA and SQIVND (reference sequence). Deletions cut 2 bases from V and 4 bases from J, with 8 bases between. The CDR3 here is CASSISGLTEAFF. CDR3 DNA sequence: TGTGCCAGTAGTATATCAGGGCTCACTGAAGCTTTCTTT.

The CDR3 coding sequence is TGTGCCATCAGTGAGGTAGCGGGGCACACAGATACGCAGTATTTT. Translated, it gives CAISEVAGHTDTQYF. The genes are TRBV10-3 and TRBJ2-3; 8 nucleotides match TRBD2. V shed 2 bases, J shed 2 bases, and the junction held 3 bases outside the gene matches. The germline gives CDR1 ENHRY, CDR2 SYGVKD. The CDR3 totals 15 residues.

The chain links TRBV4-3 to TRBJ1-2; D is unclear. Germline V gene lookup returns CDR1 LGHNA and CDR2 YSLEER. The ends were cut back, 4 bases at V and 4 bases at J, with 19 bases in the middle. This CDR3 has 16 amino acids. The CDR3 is CASSPKLLTATYGYTF. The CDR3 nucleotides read TGCGCCAGCAGCCCCAAACTCCTTACAGCCACCTATGGCTACACCTTC.